Listed below are T cell receptor beta chains from one sample, sequenced in a study of shared clonotypes between healthy human individuals. TCRdb's copy holds only in-frame clones and misses some; the assay was immunoSEQ multiplex PCR. The table has millions of clones, about 95% seen once. The material sequenced was naive CD8+ T cells sorted from blood. The receptors derive from a man younger than 35 in good health. The CDR3 runs from the conserved cysteine through the conserved F or W. The D gene is left open where the match is weak. A clone size is listed for some rows: how often the clone was seen (once, few, many), or a class if it is expanded.

TRBD2,-,TRBV15,TRBJ2-5,TGTGCCACCAGCGGGGGGGAGCCCTTCCAAGAGACCCAGTACTTC,CATSGGEPFQETQYF
TRBD1,-,TRBV27,TRBJ2-7,TGTGCCAGCAGTTTCTCGACAGGGACGTCTACCTACGAGCAGTACTTC,CASSFSTGTSTYEQYF
-,-,TRBV5-6,TRBJ2-7,TGTGCCAGCAGCTTGGAAGGGGGTGGGTACGAGCAGTACTTC,CASSLEGGGYEQYF
-,-,TRBV4-1,TRBJ2-7,TGCGCCAGCAGCCAAGCGGGGGTAAGCGAGCAGTACTTC,CASSQAGVSEQYF
TRBD1,-,TRBV6-6,TRBJ1-1,TGTGCCAGCAGTTACTCGACAGGGGGCATGAACACTGAAGCTTTCTTT,CASSYSTGGMNTEAFF
-,-,TRBV6-4,TRBJ2-1,TGTGCCAGCAGTGACGGTGAGAATGAGCAGTTCTTC,CASSDGENEQFF
-,-,TRBV9,TRBJ1-2,TGTGCCAGCAGCGTAAACAACAGCCCTAACTATGGCTACACCTTC,CASSVNNSPNYGYTF
-,few,TRBV25-1,TRBJ1-6,TGTGCCAGCGGCACCAATTCACCCCTCCACTTT,CASGTNSPLHF
-,-,TRBV4-3,TRBJ1-1,TGCGCCAGCAGCCAAGATGGGAACACTGAAGCTTTCTTT,CASSQDGNTEAFF
TRBD1,-,TRBV6-1,TRBJ1-1,TGTGCCAGCAGTGAATATCGGACAGGTGAGGCTTTCTTT,CASSEYRTGEAFF
-,few,TRBV10-1,TRBJ1-2,TGCGCGAGCACCCCGAGTGGCTACACCTTC,CASTPSGYTF
-,-,TRBV2,TRBJ1-2,TGTGCCAGCAGCTCTTCCCGGGACCTCGTCTATGGCTACACCTTC,CASSSSRDLVYGYTF
-,-,TRBV21-1,TRBJ2-7,TGTGCCAGCAGCAAAGCGAGTAGCGGGAGGCCCCCCGAAATTTACGAGCAGTACTTC,CASSKASSGRPPEIYEQYF
-,-,TRBV7-2,TRBJ1-2,TGTGCCAGCAGCTCAACCCCAGGGAGTAGCGGCTACACCTTC,CASSSTPGSSGYTF
-,-,TRBV7-8,TRBJ2-5,TGTGCCAGCAGCTTCGGGCCTCAGGAGACCCAGTACTTC,CASSFGPQETQYF
TRBD2,-,TRBV5-4,TRBJ2-7,TGTGCCAGCAGCTTGGTAGGTAGCGGGAACTACGAGCAGTACTTC,CASSLVGSGNYEQYF
-,-,TRBV11-2,TRBJ2-7,TGTGCCAGCAGCTTAATTGTCGGGCCGAGTAGCGAGCAGTACTTC,CASSLIVGPSSEQYF
TRBD2,-,TRBV4-1,TRBJ2-1,TGCGCCAGCAGCCAGATTCAAATTGGACTAGCGGTTCGGAGGTCCTCCTACAATGAGCAGTTCTTC,CASSQIQIGLAVRRSSYNEQFF
TRBD2,-,TRBV28,TRBJ2-3,TGTGCCAGCAGTTTATCGGGGGGGGTGGTGGATACGCAGTATTTT,CASSLSGGVVDTQYF
-,-,TRBV27,TRBJ1-3,TGTGCCAGCAGCCAGGACTCTGGAAACACCATATATTTT,CASSQDSGNTIYF
TRBD1,once,TRBV5-4,TRBJ1-1,TGTGCCAGCAGTCACAGGGGGCTGACTGAAGCTTTCTTT,CASSHRGLTEAFF
-,-,TRBV27,TRBJ2-1,TGTGCCAGCAGTTTACTAGGTCTAGTTTCCTACAATGAGCAGTTCTTC,CASSLLGLVSYNEQFF
TRBD2,-,TRBV7-2,TRBJ2-5,TGTGCCAGCAGCTTGGGACTAGCGGGGGGGTTACAAGAGACCCAGTACTTC,CASSLGLAGGLQETQYF
-,-,TRBV6-1,TRBJ1-2,TGTGCCAGCAGTGAAATTGGTCTGGCAGGATATGGCTACACCTTC,CASSEIGLAGYGYTF
TRBD1,-,TRBV7-2,TRBJ2-5,TGTGCCAGCAGTTTAGGGGGGGACAGGGTCCCTTCACAAGAGACCCAGTACTTC,CASSLGGDRVPSQETQYF
TRBD1,-,TRBV27,TRBJ2-5,TGTGCCAGCAGTTTAGGGGCAGGGGGCTTCGAGACCCAGTACTTC,CASSLGAGGFETQYF
-,-,TRBV4-1,TRBJ2-3,TGCGCCAGCAGCCAAGAGGCGCGAAACACAGATACGCAGTATTTT,CASSQEARNTDTQYF
TRBD1,-,TRBV5-6,TRBJ2-5,TGTGCCAGCACCGAAACGACAGGGGGGGAGACCCAGTACTTC,CASTETTGGETQYF
TRBD1,-,TRBV12-5,TRBJ1-2,TGTGCTAGTGGTTCCGGACAGGGGAACTATGGCTACACCTTC,CASGSGQGNYGYTF
-,-,TRBV9,TRBJ2-3,TGTGCCAGCAGCGGGGGCGCGGATACGCAGTATTTT,CASSGGADTQYF
-,-,TRBV7-6,TRBJ2-3,TGTGCCAGCAGCGAGGGGATGAAGGGAACAGATACGCAGTATTTT,CASSEGMKGTDTQYF
TRBD1,-,TRBV5-6,TRBJ2-7,TGTGCCAGCAGCTACTTGACAGGGGGGGTCTCCTACGAGCAGTACTTC,CASSYLTGGVSYEQYF
-,-,TRBV7-2,TRBJ2-2,TGTGCCAGCAGCTCAATCGGGAACACCGGGGAGCTGTTTTTT,CASSSIGNTGELFF
-,-,TRBV4-3,TRBJ2-7,TGCGCCAGCTCTGCGGCAGGTCGTTCGTACGAGCAGTACTTC,CASSAAGRSYEQYF
TRBD2,-,TRBV7-9,TRBJ2-1,TGTGCCAGCAGCTTAGGGTCGGGCGGGAGTGTAGACAATGAGCAGTTCTTC,CASSLGSGGSVDNEQFF
-,-,TRBV5-6,TRBJ2-5,TGTGCCAGCAGCTTGTACGGTCCGGAGACCCAGTACTTC,CASSLYGPETQYF
-,-,TRBV6-5,TRBJ2-7,TGTGCCAGCGGGGTGAGTGCGGGCTACGAGCAGTACTTC,CASGVSAGYEQYF
-,-,TRBV7-3,TRBJ1-6,TGTGCCAGCAGTAACACGCCTGAGAATTCACCCCTCCACTTT,CASSNTPENSPLHF
TRBD1,-,TRBV9,TRBJ1-1,TGTGCCAGCAGCTTACAGGGGGAGGACACTGAAGCTTTCTTT,CASSLQGEDTEAFF
-,few,TRBV5-6,TRBJ1-1,TGTGCCAGCAGCGAGGATGGGACGGAGAACACTGAAGCTTTCTTT,CASSEDGTENTEAFF
-,-,TRBV7-9,TRBJ2-5,TGTGCCAGCAGCCCCGTGGTACACCAAGAGACCCAGTACTTC,CASSPVVHQETQYF
-,-,TRBV13,TRBJ2-3,TGTGCCAGCAGCTTACTGGGGACCCAAGGCACAGATACGCAGTATTTT,CASSLLGTQGTDTQYF
-,-,TRBV14,TRBJ1-2,TGTGCCAGCAGCTACAGGGAACTCTATGGCTACACCTTC,CASSYRELYGYTF
-,-,TRBV15,TRBJ2-1,TGTGCCACCAGTACTCCGGGCAACGAGCAGTTCTTC,CATSTPGNEQFF
TRBD2,few,TRBV2,TRBJ2-7,TGTGCCAGCAGCCTACTAGCGGGAGATTACGAGCAGTACTTC,CASSLLAGDYEQYF
-,-,TRBV29-1,TRBJ2-7,TGCAGCGTTGAAGGGCGGGCGTCGGAGCAGTACTTC,CSVEGRASEQYF
TRBD2,-,TRBV6-1,TRBJ2-2,TGTGCCAGCAGGACCTTTAGCGGGGACGTCGGGGAGCTGTTTTTT,CASRTFSGDVGELFF
-,-,TRBV18,TRBJ1-1,TGTGCCAGCTCACCGGGACAAGGATCGAACACTGAAGCTTTCTTT,CASSPGQGSNTEAFF
-,-,TRBV9,TRBJ2-6,TGTGCCAGCAGCCCAATAGGGGGGTCAGGGGCCAACGTCCTGACTTTC,CASSPIGGSGANVLTF
-,-,TRBV4-3,TRBJ2-1,TGCGCCAGCAGCCAAGAAAGCGGAGTCTTTTACAATGAGCAGTTCTTC,CASSQESGVFYNEQFF